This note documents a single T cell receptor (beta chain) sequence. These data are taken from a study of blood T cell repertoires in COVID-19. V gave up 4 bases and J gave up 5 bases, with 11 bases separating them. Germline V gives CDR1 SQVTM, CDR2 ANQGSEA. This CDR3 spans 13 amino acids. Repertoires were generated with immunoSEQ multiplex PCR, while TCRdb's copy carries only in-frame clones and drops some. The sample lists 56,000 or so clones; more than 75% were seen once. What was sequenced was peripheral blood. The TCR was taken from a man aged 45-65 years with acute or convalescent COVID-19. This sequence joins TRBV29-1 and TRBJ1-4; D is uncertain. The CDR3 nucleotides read TGCAGCGTTGGGGCGGGGAGAAATGAAAAACTGTTTTTT. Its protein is CSVGAGRNEKLFF.